Shown below are 9 T cell receptor beta chains from a single sample sequenced in a study of cytomegalovirus exposure and HLA in healthy donors. The PCR used 60 Vbeta and 13 Jbeta primers. Generated by immunoSEQ multiplex PCR, the TCRdb table keeps only in-frame clones and is missing some. Altogether tens of thousands of clones are present, about 77% being singletons, with the ten largest covering 6.5% to 8.5%. Sequencing was performed on PBMCs. These receptors came from a man aged 30-40 years in good health and CMV-seropositive.

V usage is TRBV28 and J usage is TRBJ2-6; 7 nucleotides agree with TRBD1. The CDR3 sequence is 18 residues long. Germline loops: CDR1 MDHEN, CDR2 SYDVKM. The junction had 5 bases not matched to a gene; V was cut back by 0 bases and J by 0 bases. The CDR3 nucleotides are TGTGCCAGCAGTTTATGGACAGGGCTTATCTCTGGGGCCAACGTCCTGACTTTC. Translation gives CASSLWTGLISGANVLTF.

The CDR3 here is CASIDTSYEQYF. CDR3 nucleotide sequence: TGTGCCAGCATAGACACCTCCTACGAGCAGTACTTC. The genes are TRBV28 and TRBJ2-7, with no clear D. The CDR3 is 12 residues long. Germline V gene lookup returns CDR1 MDHEN and CDR2 SYDVKM. The ends were cut back, 7 bases at V and 0 bases at J, with 7 bases in the middle.

The V and J genes are TRBV7-8 and TRBJ1-6; D is undetermined. Germline loops: CDR1 SGHVS, CDR2 FQNEAQ. The CDR3 has 15 residues. V was clipped by 0 bases and J by 7 bases, with 10 bases between them. CDR3 protein: CASSLARSANSPLHF. The CDR3 DNA follows: TGTGCCAGCAGCTTAGCCCGGTCTGCCAATTCACCCCTCCACTTT.

The chain joins TRBV6-6 to TRBJ2-7; 9 bases are shared with TRBD1. Germline V gene sequence: CDR1 MNHNY, CDR2 SVGAGI (reference sequence). The trim removed 7 bases at V and 0 bases at J, leaving 7 bases unmatched. This CDR3 region has 15 residues. Here the CDR3 reads CASTMDRGLSYEQYF. The CDR3 nucleotides are TGTGCCAGCACCATGGACAGGGGACTCTCCTACGAGCAGTACTTC.

The rearrangement links TRBV18 to TRBJ2-1; 7 positions match TRBD1. V dropped 8 bases and J dropped 7; count of bases not matched to a gene: 14. Germline lookup yields CDR1 KGHSH and CDR2 LQKENI. The CDR3 totals 15 residues. This CDR3 is CASNEQGLRRNEQFF. The CDR3 nucleotides are TGTGCCAGCAATGAACAGGGGCTGCGGAGAAATGAGCAGTTCTTC.

V and J are TRBV5-1 and TRBJ2-5; D may be TRBD1 (8 bases). The germline gives CDR1 SGHRS, CDR2 YFSETQ. CDR3 length: 14 residues. Trimming removed 1 base at V and 11 bases at J, with 18 bases between. Here the CDR3 DNA reads TGCGCCAGCAGCTTGTTGACAGGGGCGGGGGAGCAGTACTTC. This sequence encodes CASSLLTGAGEQYF.

This chain links TRBV5-6 with TRBJ2-1, with D perhaps matching TRBD2 (5 bases). Per germline, CDR1 SGHDT and CDR2 YYEEEE. Deletions cut 5 bases from V and 8 bases from J, with 14 bases between. The CDR3 runs 13 residues. CDR3: CASSYLPGDEQFF. The CDR3 DNA sequence: TGTGCCAGCAGTTACCTGCCCGGGGATGAGCAGTTCTTC.

The chain recombines TRBV28 with TRBJ2-3, with 8 nucleotides matching TRBD1. The J segment lost 2 bases and the V segment lost 4 bases, leaving 5 bases of the junction unmatched. This CDR3 comprises 15 residues. Germline CDR1 reads MDHEN; CDR2 reads SYDVKM. This CDR3 reads CASSSGGAHTDTQYF. The CDR3 nucleotides read TGTGCCAGCAGTTCAGGGGGCGCACACACAGATACGCAGTATTTT.

The chain has TRBV5-1 and TRBJ1-4, with unresolved D. Germline V gene data show CDR1 as SGHRS and CDR2 as YFSETQ. CDR3 length equals 16 residues. V lost 0 bases, J lost 6 bases, and 15 bases lay in between. The CDR3 reads CASSLAGLGSDEKLFF. CDR3 bases: TGCGCCAGCAGCTTGGCCGGCCTTGGGAGCGATGAAAAACTGTTTTTT. The full variable domain, completed using reference TRBV5-1 and TRBJ1-4, is KAGVTQTPRYLIKTRGQQVTLSCSPISGHRSVSWYQQTPGQGLQFLFEYFSETQRNKGNFPGRFSGRQFSNSRSEMNVSTLELGDSALYLCASSLAGLGSDEKLFFGSGTQLSVL.